These 6 T cell receptor beta chains share one sample of origin, sequenced in a study of CD8+ T cells in alopecia areata. RNA extraction and reverse transcription yielded cDNA as sequencing template. Clones were read by immunoSEQ multiplex PCR, and TCRdb kept only the in-frame ones, dropping some. The sample consists of around 150,000 clones, around three fifths of them appearing once. Documented treatment: oral pan-JAK inhibitor, 5-10 mg twice daily. The sample consisted of CD4+ T cells sorted from blood, taken at week 4, from a patient treated with tofacitinib. The receptors were gathered from a human donor with alopecia areata.

This clone came up many times. The chain couples TRBV6-4 to TRBJ2-2; 10 bases line up with TRBD2. Germline V gives CDR1 MRHNA, CDR2 SNTAGT. This CDR3 region has 15 residues. The junction had 2 bases not matched to a gene; V was cut back by 4 bases and J by 3 bases. The CDR3: CASSVLAGDTGELFF. CDR3 sequence (DNA): TGTGCCAGCAGTGTGCTAGCGGGGGACACCGGGGAGCTGTTTTTT.

The rearrangement links TRBV2 to TRBJ1-1, with TRBD1 matching over 7 bases. The CDR3 covers 13 residues. Trimming cost V 7 bases and J 3 bases; bases outside gene matches: 5. The germline gives CDR1 SNHLY, CDR2 FYNNEI. CDR3 loop: CASTTGEDTEAFF. The CDR3 region has the DNA TGTGCCAGCACCACAGGGGAAGACACTGAAGCTTTCTTT.

This clone was detected only a few times. The chain is built from TRBV5-1 and TRBJ2-5; D gene unclear. Trimming shortened V by 4 bases and J by 1 base, and 11 bases separated the two germline ends. The germline gives CDR1 SGHRS, CDR2 YFSETQ. The CDR3 length is 14 residues. In nucleotides, the CDR3 is TGCGCCAGCAGCGATACACCAGGCCAAGAGACCCAGTACTTC. Translated: CASSDTPGQETQYF.

The rearrangement joins TRBV5-1 to TRBJ2-1; D gene unclear. CDR1 and CDR2 (germline): SGHRS, YFSETQ. The CDR3 has 15 amino acids. The V end lost 2 bases, the J end lost 0 bases, and 9 bases lay between the germline ends. DNA of the CDR3: TGCGCCAGCAGCTTTCGGTCAAGCTCCTACAATGAGCAGTTCTTC. The encoded protein is CASSFRSSSYNEQFF. The complete variable domain, with remaining parts taken from reference TRBV5-1 and TRBJ2-1, reads KAGVTQTPRYLIKTRGQQVTLSCSPISGHRSVSWYQQTPGQGLQFLFEYFSETQRNKGNFPGRFSGRQFSNSRSEMNVSTLELGDSALYLCASSFRSSSYNEQFFGPGTRLTVL.

This rearrangement joins TRBV5-6 to TRBJ1-6; D remains ambiguous. The CDR3 contains 16 residues. Trimming took 4 bases from V and 9 from J, leaving 20 bases between them. Germline CDR1 is SGHDT and CDR2 is YYEEEE. In DNA form, the CDR3 reads TGTGCCAGCAGCGGCCCCATCGGGTTTAGGTCTTCACCCCTCCACTTT. Protein product: CASSGPIGFRSSPLHF.

The CDR3 loop reads CASSTGAATQYF. CDR3 coding DNA: TGTGCCAGCAGTACAGGGGCCGCTACGCAGTATTTT. This chain links TRBV6-5 with TRBJ2-3; 7 bases match TRBD1. Looked up from germline, CDR1 is MNHEY and CDR2 is SVGAGI. The length of the CDR3 is 12 residues. Germline trimming cut 5 bases from V and 8 bases from J; bases unmatched to any gene: 4.